This is a list of T cell receptor beta chains from one sample in a study of vaccination and CD4 T cells after COVID-19. MiXCR, applied by TCRdb to the PCR reads, yields one record per CDR3 protein. The data contain some 14,000 distinct CDR3 sequences, 40% to 65% of them singletons. Their antigens are not known. This specimen consisted of CD4+ T cells from blood, cultured in vitro, obtained before SARS-CoV-2 vaccination. These receptors originate from a human donor who had recovered from COVID-19. Each CDR3 is given with its conserved first and last residue. The order of the fields is V gene, D gene, J gene, clone size, CDR3 protein, CDR3 DNA. A D gene is named only where the DNA matches it firmly. Not all rows give a size; the values are once, few, many and, for expanded clones, a class.

v_call: TRBV7-3; d_call: NA; j_call: TRBJ2-2; clone_size: few; cdr3_aa: CASSLTGANTGELFF; cdr3_nt: TGTGCCAGCAGCTTAACAGGGGCGAACACCGGGGAGCTGTTTTTT
v_call: TRBV7-2; d_call: NA; j_call: TRBJ1-5; clone_size: few; cdr3_aa: CASSLEGSNQPQHF; cdr3_nt: TGTGCCAGCAGCTTAGAGGGTAGCAATCAGCCCCAGCATTTT
v_call: TRBV5-1; d_call: TRBD1; j_call: TRBJ2-5; clone_size: once; cdr3_aa: CASSLLAGQGKMQYF; cdr3_nt: TGCGCCAGCAGCTTGCTTGCGGGACAGGGGAAGATGCAGTACTTC
v_call: TRBV4-1; d_call: NA; j_call: TRBJ1-5; clone_size: once; cdr3_aa: CASSQLTADQPQHF; cdr3_nt: TGCGCCAGCAGCCAGCTGACAGCCGATCAGCCCCAGCATTTT
v_call: TRBV6-1; d_call: NA; j_call: TRBJ1-5; clone_size: NA; cdr3_aa: CASTAVSNQPQHF; cdr3_nt: TGTGCCAGCACCGCTGTAAGCAATCAGCCCCAGCATTTT
v_call: TRBV7-8; d_call: TRBD1; j_call: TRBJ2-1; clone_size: NA; cdr3_aa: CASSRDRGNDEQFF; cdr3_nt: TGTGCCAGCAGCCGGGACAGGGGGAACGATGAGCAGTTCTTC
v_call: TRBV21-1; d_call: NA; j_call: TRBJ2-5; clone_size: NA; cdr3_aa: CASSKLEYQETQYF; cdr3_nt: TGTGCCAGCAGCAAACTTGAGTACCAAGAGACCCAGTACTTC
v_call: TRBV7-8; d_call: NA; j_call: TRBJ1-2; clone_size: few; cdr3_aa: CASSTGRDGYTF; cdr3_nt: TGTGCCAGCAGCACGGGACGGGATGGCTACACCTTC
v_call: TRBV2; d_call: TRBD1; j_call: TRBJ2-5; clone_size: NA; cdr3_aa: CASTGQGRETQYF; cdr3_nt: TGTGCCAGCACCGGACAGGGTCGAGAGACCCAGTACTTC
v_call: TRBV24-1; d_call: TRBD2; j_call: TRBJ2-3; clone_size: NA; cdr3_aa: CATSDRTGGDTQYF; cdr3_nt: TGTGCCACCAGTGATCGGACGGGGGGAGATACGCAGTATTTT
v_call: TRBV7-9; d_call: NA; j_call: TRBJ1-6; clone_size: NA; cdr3_aa: CASSRGWGNSPLHF; cdr3_nt: TGTGCCAGCAGCCGGGGGTGGGGGAATTCACCCCTCCACTTT
v_call: TRBV20-1; d_call: NA; j_call: TRBJ2-7; clone_size: NA; cdr3_aa: CSARGAGSSYEQYF; cdr3_nt: TGCAGTGCTAGAGGGGCTGGGAGCTCCTACGAGCAGTACTTC
v_call: TRBV20-1; d_call: TRBD1; j_call: TRBJ2-2; clone_size: few; cdr3_aa: CSASGTGAGELFF; cdr3_nt: TGCAGTGCCTCCGGGACAGGGGCCGGGGAGCTGTTTTTT
v_call: TRBV7-9; d_call: NA; j_call: TRBJ2-7; clone_size: few; cdr3_aa: CASSLGDFPDYEQYF; cdr3_nt: TGTGCCAGCAGCTTAGGGGACTTCCCCGACTACGAGCAGTACTTC
v_call: TRBV6-5; d_call: TRBD2; j_call: TRBJ2-7; clone_size: NA; cdr3_aa: CASSYSSGLAGGTYEQYF; cdr3_nt: TGTGCCAGCAGTTACTCGTCGGGACTAGCGGGAGGAACCTACGAGCAGTACTTC
v_call: TRBV18; d_call: NA; j_call: TRBJ2-1; clone_size: NA; cdr3_aa: CASSPSSMGTEQFF; cdr3_nt: TGTGCCAGCTCACCGTCGTCCATGGGCACTGAGCAGTTCTTC
v_call: TRBV7-6; d_call: NA; j_call: TRBJ1-1; clone_size: NA; cdr3_aa: CASSLAGMNTEAFF; cdr3_nt: TGTGCCAGCAGCTTAGCAGGGATGAACACTGAAGCTTTCTTT
v_call: TRBV10-3; d_call: TRBD1; j_call: TRBJ2-7; clone_size: NA; cdr3_aa: CAGARGPLYEQYF; cdr3_nt: TGTGCCGGCGCCAGGGGGCCCTTGTACGAGCAGTACTTC
v_call: TRBV19; d_call: NA; j_call: TRBJ2-2; clone_size: NA; cdr3_aa: CASSNWGGNTGELFF; cdr3_nt: TGTGCCAGTAGTAACTGGGGTGGGAACACCGGGGAGCTGTTTTTT
v_call: TRBV6-5; d_call: TRBD1; j_call: TRBJ2-2; clone_size: NA; cdr3_aa: CASSYSYTRTGRGRKAGELFF; cdr3_nt: TGTGCCAGCAGTTACTCTTATACCCGCACGGGCAGGGGGCGCAAAGCCGGGGAGCTGTTTTTT
v_call: TRBV2; d_call: NA; j_call: TRBJ1-5; clone_size: NA; cdr3_aa: CASSDSHNQPQHF; cdr3_nt: TGTGCCAGCAGTGACAGTCACAATCAGCCCCAGCATTTT
v_call: TRBV20-1; d_call: NA; j_call: TRBJ1-2; clone_size: NA; cdr3_aa: CSARLTGGNYGYTF; cdr3_nt: TGCAGTGCTAGACTCACCGGCGGGAATTATGGCTACACCTTC
v_call: TRBV6-1; d_call: NA; j_call: TRBJ1-2; clone_size: NA; cdr3_aa: CASKGGATGYTF; cdr3_nt: TGTGCCAGCAAGGGGGGCGCGACTGGCTACACCTTC
v_call: TRBV20-1; d_call: TRBD1; j_call: TRBJ1-5; clone_size: few; cdr3_aa: CSATTTGDSNQPQHF; cdr3_nt: TGCAGTGCTACGACGACAGGGGATAGCAATCAGCCCCAGCATTTT
v_call: TRBV6-5; d_call: NA; j_call: TRBJ1-6; clone_size: once; cdr3_aa: CASSLRGQNSPLHF; cdr3_nt: TGTGCCAGCAGTTTAAGAGGGCAGAATTCACCCCTCCACTTT
v_call: TRBV30; d_call: TRBD2; j_call: TRBJ2-3; clone_size: NA; cdr3_aa: CAWMPSGRVDTQYF; cdr3_nt: TGTGCCTGGATGCCTAGCGGGAGGGTAGATACGCAGTATTTT
v_call: TRBV6-5; d_call: TRBD1; j_call: TRBJ1-5; clone_size: NA; cdr3_aa: CASSYGGQNQPQHF; cdr3_nt: TGTGCCAGCAGTTACGGGGGACAGAATCAGCCCCAGCATTTT
v_call: TRBV20-1; d_call: NA; j_call: TRBJ1-2; clone_size: NA; cdr3_aa: CSASSESYGYTF; cdr3_nt: TGCAGTGCCAGCAGTGAAAGCTATGGCTACACCTTC
v_call: TRBV19; d_call: TRBD2; j_call: TRBJ2-2; clone_size: NA; cdr3_aa: CASSMYAGANTGELFF; cdr3_nt: TGTGCCAGTAGTATGTATGCGGGAGCGAACACCGGGGAGCTGTTTTTT
v_call: TRBV6-1; d_call: TRBD1; j_call: TRBJ2-5; clone_size: NA; cdr3_aa: CASSEQGDRVETQYF; cdr3_nt: TGTGCCAGCAGTGAACAAGGGGACAGGGTTGAGACCCAGTACTTC
v_call: TRBV23-1; d_call: NA; j_call: TRBJ1-5; clone_size: NA; cdr3_aa: CASSQPGGQTRNQPQHF; cdr3_nt: TGCGCCAGCAGTCAACCAGGAGGGCAGACGCGCAATCAGCCCCAGCATTTT
v_call: TRBV28; d_call: TRBD2; j_call: TRBJ2-5; clone_size: NA; cdr3_aa: CASNLFNRLAGDQETQYF; cdr3_nt: TGTGCCAGCAACCTCTTTAACCGACTAGCGGGCGACCAAGAGACCCAGTACTTC
v_call: TRBV27; d_call: NA; j_call: TRBJ2-7; clone_size: NA; cdr3_aa: CASSLTGTPQWGSYEQYF; cdr3_nt: TGTGCCAGCAGTTTAACCGGGACTCCCCAGTGGGGGTCCTACGAGCAGTACTTC
v_call: TRBV28; d_call: NA; j_call: TRBJ1-6; clone_size: NA; cdr3_aa: CASRGVFPRTNSPLHF; cdr3_nt: TGTGCCAGCAGGGGAGTATTTCCTCGGACTAATTCACCCCTCCACTTT
v_call: TRBV27; d_call: TRBD2; j_call: TRBJ2-3; clone_size: NA; cdr3_aa: CASSFLTSGRNGYRLTDTQYF; cdr3_nt: TGTGCCAGCAGCTTCCTGACTAGCGGGAGAAATGGATATAGGCTCACAGATACGCAGTATTTT
v_call: TRBV7-2; d_call: NA; j_call: TRBJ1-1; clone_size: NA; cdr3_aa: CASSLGGGGGSTEAFF; cdr3_nt: TGTGCCAGCAGCTTAGGGGGGGGAGGTGGGAGCACTGAAGCTTTCTTT
v_call: TRBV10-3; d_call: TRBD2; j_call: TRBJ2-5; clone_size: few; cdr3_aa: CAISRVLAGGRETQYF; cdr3_nt: TGTGCCATCAGTAGAGTTTTAGCGGGAGGGAGAGAGACCCAGTACTTC
v_call: TRBV23-1; d_call: TRBD1; j_call: TRBJ2-1; clone_size: NA; cdr3_aa: CASSQPRGLRSYNEQFF; cdr3_nt: TGCGCCAGCAGTCAACCTAGGGGGCTTCGCTCCTACAATGAGCAGTTCTTC
v_call: TRBV11-3; d_call: TRBD1; j_call: TRBJ2-3; clone_size: NA; cdr3_aa: CASSPGNGQGENSEADTQYF; cdr3_nt: TGTGCCAGCAGCCCCGGGAATGGCCAGGGGGAAAACTCTGAGGCAGATACGCAGTATTTT
v_call: TRBV18; d_call: NA; j_call: TRBJ2-7; clone_size: NA; cdr3_aa: CASSPPGRGPESLYEQYF; cdr3_nt: TGTGCCAGCTCACCACCGGGCAGGGGCCCCGAGTCTCTCTACGAGCAGTACTTC
v_call: TRBV6-8; d_call: NA; j_call: TRBJ1-2; clone_size: few; cdr3_aa: CASSPHRECHTF; cdr3_nt: TGTGCCAGCAGCCCACACAGGGAGTGCCACACCTTC
v_call: TRBV5-6; d_call: NA; j_call: TRBJ2-3; clone_size: NA; cdr3_aa: CASSPLGAEEDTQYF; cdr3_nt: TGTGCCAGCAGCCCTCTGGGAGCGGAGGAAGATACGCAGTATTTT
v_call: TRBV20-1; d_call: NA; j_call: TRBJ1-1; clone_size: few; cdr3_aa: CSAREGNTEAFF; cdr3_nt: TGCAGTGCTAGAGAAGGGAACACTGAAGCTTTCTTT
v_call: TRBV12-3/TRBV12-4; d_call: TRBD2; j_call: TRBJ2-4; clone_size: NA; cdr3_aa: CASSLTFGGGKNIQYF; cdr3_nt: TGTGCCAGCAGTTTAACGTTCGGGGGGGGCAAAAACATTCAGTACTTC
v_call: TRBV20-1; d_call: TRBD1; j_call: TRBJ2-1; clone_size: NA; cdr3_aa: CSAPSWDSTKDEQFF; cdr3_nt: TGCAGTGCCCCGTCGTGGGACAGCACGAAGGATGAGCAGTTCTTC
v_call: TRBV28; d_call: TRBD2; j_call: TRBJ2-3; clone_size: NA; cdr3_aa: CASSRKPGLGLDTQYF; cdr3_nt: TGTGCCAGCAGCAGAAAACCGGGACTAGGATTAGATACGCAGTATTTT
v_call: TRBV10-3; d_call: NA; j_call: TRBJ1-2; clone_size: NA; cdr3_aa: CAISREANYGYTF; cdr3_nt: TGTGCCATCAGTAGAGAAGCTAACTATGGCTACACCTTC
v_call: TRBV11-2; d_call: NA; j_call: TRBJ1-2; clone_size: few; cdr3_aa: CASSRTGPGSGGYTF; cdr3_nt: TGTGCCAGCAGCCGGACCGGGCCAGGTAGTGGTGGCTACACCTTC
v_call: TRBV12-3/TRBV12-4; d_call: NA; j_call: TRBJ2-7; clone_size: NA; cdr3_aa: CASSLAAGYEQYF; cdr3_nt: TGTGCCAGCAGTTTAGCTGCCGGGTACGAGCAGTACTTC
v_call: TRBV6-1; d_call: NA; j_call: TRBJ1-2; clone_size: few; cdr3_aa: CATQEFNYGYTF; cdr3_nt: TGTGCCACCCAGGAATTTAACTATGGCTACACCTTC
v_call: TRBV20-1; d_call: TRBD2; j_call: TRBJ2-3; clone_size: NA; cdr3_aa: CSATDSGRGPDTQYF; cdr3_nt: TGCAGTGCTACCGATAGCGGGAGAGGTCCAGATACGCAGTATTTT
v_call: TRBV15; d_call: NA; j_call: TRBJ2-1; clone_size: hyperexpanded; cdr3_aa: CATSLELRLNEQFF; cdr3_nt: TGTGCCACCAGCTTGGAGCTTCGGCTTAATGAGCAGTTCTTC
v_call: TRBV4-2; d_call: NA; j_call: TRBJ2-2; clone_size: NA; cdr3_aa: CASSPRTVANPTGELFF; cdr3_nt: TGTGCCAGCAGCCCTCGGACGGTGGCCAATCCCACCGGGGAGCTGTTTTTT
v_call: TRBV27; d_call: TRBD1; j_call: TRBJ2-1; clone_size: NA; cdr3_aa: CASSGTGINEQFF; cdr3_nt: TGTGCCAGCAGTGGGACAGGGATAAATGAGCAGTTCTTC
v_call: TRBV28; d_call: NA; j_call: TRBJ1-4; clone_size: NA; cdr3_aa: CASSRSGSYEKLFF; cdr3_nt: TGTGCCAGCAGCCGCTCAGGGAGCTACGAAAAACTGTTTTTT
v_call: TRBV29-1; d_call: NA; j_call: TRBJ2-5; clone_size: NA; cdr3_aa: CSHGAMGETQYF; cdr3_nt: TGCAGCCACGGGGCGATGGGGGAGACCCAGTACTTC
v_call: TRBV6-2/TRBV6-3; d_call: NA; j_call: TRBJ1-1; clone_size: NA; cdr3_aa: CASSYRVGNTEAFF; cdr3_nt: TGTGCCAGCAGTTACCGGGTAGGGAACACTGAAGCTTTCTTT
v_call: TRBV9; d_call: NA; j_call: TRBJ2-5; clone_size: NA; cdr3_aa: CASSVQSQETQYF; cdr3_nt: TGTGCCAGCAGCGTACAGTCTCAAGAGACCCAGTACTTC
v_call: TRBV6-1; d_call: TRBD2; j_call: TRBJ2-7; clone_size: few; cdr3_aa: CASSPVGGRAEQYF; cdr3_nt: TGTGCCAGCAGTCCCGTGGGAGGGAGAGCCGAGCAGTACTTC
v_call: TRBV18; d_call: NA; j_call: TRBJ2-1; clone_size: few; cdr3_aa: CASSPWTIPDEQFF; cdr3_nt: TGTGCCAGCTCACCATGGACTATCCCCGATGAGCAGTTCTTC